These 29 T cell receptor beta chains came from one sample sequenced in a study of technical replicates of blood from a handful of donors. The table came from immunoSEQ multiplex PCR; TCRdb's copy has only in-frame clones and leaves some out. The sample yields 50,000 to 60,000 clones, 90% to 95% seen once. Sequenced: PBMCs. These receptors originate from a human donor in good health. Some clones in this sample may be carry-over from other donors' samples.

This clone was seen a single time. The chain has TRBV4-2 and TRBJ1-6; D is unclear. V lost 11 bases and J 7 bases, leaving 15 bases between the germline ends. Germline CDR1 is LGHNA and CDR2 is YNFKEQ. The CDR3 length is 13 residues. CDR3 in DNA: TGTGCCGGTGGGCTCAAGAAAAATTCACCCCTCCACTTT. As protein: CAGGLKKNSPLHF.

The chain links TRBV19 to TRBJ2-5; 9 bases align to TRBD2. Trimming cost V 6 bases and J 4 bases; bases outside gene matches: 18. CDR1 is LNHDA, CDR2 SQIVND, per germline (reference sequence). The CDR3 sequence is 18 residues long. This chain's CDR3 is CASSPGLTPAGGRETQYF. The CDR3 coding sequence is TGTGCCAGTAGCCCCGGACTTACCCCAGCGGGGGGTCGAGAGACCCAGTACTTC.

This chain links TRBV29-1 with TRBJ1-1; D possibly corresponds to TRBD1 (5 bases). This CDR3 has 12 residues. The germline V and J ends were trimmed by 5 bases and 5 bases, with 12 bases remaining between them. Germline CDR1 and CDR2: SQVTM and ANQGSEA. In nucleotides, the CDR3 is TGCAGCGTTTTACTCAGGGAAACTGAAGCTTTCTTT. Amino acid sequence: CSVLLRETEAFF.

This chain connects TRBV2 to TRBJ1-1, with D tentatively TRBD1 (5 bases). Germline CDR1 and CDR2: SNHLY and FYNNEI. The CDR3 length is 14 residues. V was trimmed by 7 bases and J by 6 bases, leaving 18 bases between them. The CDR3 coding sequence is TGTGCCAGCATACTCCGGCGGGGGGACCCTGAAGCTTTCTTT. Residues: CASILRRGDPEAFF. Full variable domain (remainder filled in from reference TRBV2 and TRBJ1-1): EPEVTQTPSHQVTQMGQEVILRCVPISNHLYFYWYRQILGQKVEFLVSFYNNEISEKSEIFDDQFSVERPDGSNFTLKIRSTKLEDSAMYFCASILRRGDPEAFFGQGTRLTVV.

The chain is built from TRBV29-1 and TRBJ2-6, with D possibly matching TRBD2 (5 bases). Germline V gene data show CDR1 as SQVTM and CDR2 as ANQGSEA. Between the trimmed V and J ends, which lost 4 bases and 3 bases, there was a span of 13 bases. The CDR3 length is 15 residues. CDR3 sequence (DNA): TGCAGCGTTGCTTGGTTGGAGGATGGGGCCAACGTCCTGACTTTC. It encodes CSVAWLEDGANVLTF.

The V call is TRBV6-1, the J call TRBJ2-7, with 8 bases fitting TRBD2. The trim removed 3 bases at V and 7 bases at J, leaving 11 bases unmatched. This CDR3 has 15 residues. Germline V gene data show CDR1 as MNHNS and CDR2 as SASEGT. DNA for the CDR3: TGTGCCAGCAGTGACATGGCGGGGGGCCCGGTGGAGCAGTACTTC. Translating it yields CASSDMAGGPVEQYF.

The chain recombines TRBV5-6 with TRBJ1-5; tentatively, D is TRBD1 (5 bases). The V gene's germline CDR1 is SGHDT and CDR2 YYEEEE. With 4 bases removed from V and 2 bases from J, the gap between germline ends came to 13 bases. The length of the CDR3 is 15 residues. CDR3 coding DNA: TGTGCCAGCAGCCAGTGGACATCTGGCAATCAGCCCCAGCATTTT. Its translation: CASSQWTSGNQPQHF.

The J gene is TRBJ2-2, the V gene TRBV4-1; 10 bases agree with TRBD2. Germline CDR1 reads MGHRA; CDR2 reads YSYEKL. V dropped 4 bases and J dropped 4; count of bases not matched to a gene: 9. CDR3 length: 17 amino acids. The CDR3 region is CASSPLGERGGTGELFF. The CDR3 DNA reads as TGCGCCAGCAGCCCCCTAGGGGAGCGGGGGGGCACCGGGGAGCTGTTTTTT.

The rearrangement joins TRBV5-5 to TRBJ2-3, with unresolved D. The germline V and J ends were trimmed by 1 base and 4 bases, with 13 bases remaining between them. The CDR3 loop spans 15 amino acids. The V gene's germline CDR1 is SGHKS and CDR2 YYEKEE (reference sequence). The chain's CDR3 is CASSLFQWSSDTQYF. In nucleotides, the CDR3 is TGTGCCAGCAGCTTGTTCCAGTGGTCTTCAGATACGCAGTATTTT.

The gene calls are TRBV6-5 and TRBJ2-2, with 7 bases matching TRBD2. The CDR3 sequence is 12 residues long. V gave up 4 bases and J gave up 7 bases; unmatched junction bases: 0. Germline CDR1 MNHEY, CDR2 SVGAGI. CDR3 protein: CASSSGGGELFF. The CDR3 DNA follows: TGTGCCAGCAGTTCGGGGGGCGGGGAGCTGTTTTTT.

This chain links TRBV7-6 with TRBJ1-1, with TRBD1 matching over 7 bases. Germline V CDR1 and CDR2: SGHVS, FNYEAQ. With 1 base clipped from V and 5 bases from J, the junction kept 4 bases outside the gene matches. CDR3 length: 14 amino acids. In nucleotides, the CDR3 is TGTGCCAGCAGCTTAGTTGGGACAGAGACTGAAGCTTTCTTT. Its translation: CASSLVGTETEAFF.

CDR3 in DNA: TGCGCCAGCAGCTTGGGTGGGTATGGCAGGACCTACGAGCAGTACTTC. Residues: CASSLGGYGRTYEQYF. This rearrangement joins TRBV5-1 to TRBJ2-7; no firm D call. The V gene lost 0 bases and the J gene lost 2 bases, with 15 bases spanning the gap. This CDR3 is 16 amino acids long. The germline gives CDR1 SGHRS, CDR2 YFSETQ.

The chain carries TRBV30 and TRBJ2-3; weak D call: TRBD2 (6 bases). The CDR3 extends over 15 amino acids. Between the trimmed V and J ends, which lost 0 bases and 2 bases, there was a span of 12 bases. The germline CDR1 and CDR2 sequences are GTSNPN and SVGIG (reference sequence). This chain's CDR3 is CAWSVPSAFTDTQYF. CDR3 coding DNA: TGTGCCTGGAGTGTACCTAGCGCGTTCACAGATACGCAGTATTTT.

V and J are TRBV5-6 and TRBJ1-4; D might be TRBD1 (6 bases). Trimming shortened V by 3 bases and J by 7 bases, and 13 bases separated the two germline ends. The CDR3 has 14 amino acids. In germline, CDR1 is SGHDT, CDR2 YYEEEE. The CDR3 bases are TGTGCCAGCAGCTACGACAGGAAGGGTGAAAAACTGTTTTTT. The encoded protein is CASSYDRKGEKLFF.

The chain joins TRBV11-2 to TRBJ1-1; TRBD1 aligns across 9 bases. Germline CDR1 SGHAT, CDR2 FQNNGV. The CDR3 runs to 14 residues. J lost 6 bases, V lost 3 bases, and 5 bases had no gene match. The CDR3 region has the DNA TGTGCCAGCAGCTTCACAGGGGGCGCGGCTGAAGCTTTCTTT. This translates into CASSFTGGAAEAFF.

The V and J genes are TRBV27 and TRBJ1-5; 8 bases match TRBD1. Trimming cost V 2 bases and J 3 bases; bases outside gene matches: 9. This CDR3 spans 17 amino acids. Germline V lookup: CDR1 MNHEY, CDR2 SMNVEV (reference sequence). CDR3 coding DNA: TGTGCCAGCAGTTTAGTCTACAGGGGGGAGGTCAATCAGCCCCAGCATTTT. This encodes CASSLVYRGEVNQPQHF.

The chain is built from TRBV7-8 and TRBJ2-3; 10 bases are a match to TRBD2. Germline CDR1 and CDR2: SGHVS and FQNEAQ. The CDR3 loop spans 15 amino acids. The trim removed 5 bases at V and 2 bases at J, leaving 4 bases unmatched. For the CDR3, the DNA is TGTGCCAGCAGCATCACTAGCGGGGTCACAGATACGCAGTATTTT. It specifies CASSITSGVTDTQYF.

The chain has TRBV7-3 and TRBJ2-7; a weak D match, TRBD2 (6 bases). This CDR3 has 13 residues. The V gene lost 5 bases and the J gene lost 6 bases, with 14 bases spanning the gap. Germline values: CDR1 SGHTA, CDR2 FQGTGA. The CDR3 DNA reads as TGTGCCAGCAGCCCCGGGGGACTTCGCGAGCAGTACTTC. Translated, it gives CASSPGGLREQYF.

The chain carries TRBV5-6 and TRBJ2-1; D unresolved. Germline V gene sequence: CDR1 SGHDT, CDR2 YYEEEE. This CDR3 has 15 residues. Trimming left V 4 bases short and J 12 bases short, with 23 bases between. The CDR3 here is CASSLTVRLLDGQFF. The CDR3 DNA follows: TGTGCCAGCAGCCTAACGGTGAGACTTTTAGATGGGCAGTTCTTC.

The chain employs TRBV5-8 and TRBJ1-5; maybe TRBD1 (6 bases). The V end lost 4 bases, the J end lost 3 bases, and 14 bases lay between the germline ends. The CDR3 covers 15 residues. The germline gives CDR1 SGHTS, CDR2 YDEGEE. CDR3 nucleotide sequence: TGTGCCAGCAGCCTTGGACAGAAATACAATCAGCCCCAGCATTTT. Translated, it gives CASSLGQKYNQPQHF.

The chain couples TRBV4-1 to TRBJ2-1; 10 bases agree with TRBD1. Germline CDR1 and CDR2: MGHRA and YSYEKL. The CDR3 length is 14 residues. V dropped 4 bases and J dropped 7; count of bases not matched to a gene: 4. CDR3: CASSPGQGVNEQFF. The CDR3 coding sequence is TGCGCCAGCAGCCCAGGACAGGGGGTTAATGAGCAGTTCTTC.

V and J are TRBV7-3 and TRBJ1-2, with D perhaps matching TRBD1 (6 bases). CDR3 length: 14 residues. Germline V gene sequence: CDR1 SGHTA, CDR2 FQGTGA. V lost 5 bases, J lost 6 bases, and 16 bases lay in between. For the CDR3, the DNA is TGTGCCAGCAGCCCAGAACAGGGATCGGATGGCTACACCTTC. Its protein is CASSPEQGSDGYTF.

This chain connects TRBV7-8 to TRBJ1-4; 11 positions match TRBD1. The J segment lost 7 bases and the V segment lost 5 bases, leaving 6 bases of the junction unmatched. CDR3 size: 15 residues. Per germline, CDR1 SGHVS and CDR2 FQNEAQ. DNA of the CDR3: TGTGCCAGCAGCCTAAGGGACAGGGGGGGTGAAAAACTGTTTTTT. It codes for CASSLRDRGGEKLFF.

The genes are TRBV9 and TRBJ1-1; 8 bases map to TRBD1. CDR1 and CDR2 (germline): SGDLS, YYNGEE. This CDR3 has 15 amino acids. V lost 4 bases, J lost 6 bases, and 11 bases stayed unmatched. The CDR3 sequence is CASSPPQGVGAEAFF. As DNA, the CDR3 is TGTGCCAGCAGCCCACCACAGGGGGTGGGCGCTGAAGCTTTCTTT.

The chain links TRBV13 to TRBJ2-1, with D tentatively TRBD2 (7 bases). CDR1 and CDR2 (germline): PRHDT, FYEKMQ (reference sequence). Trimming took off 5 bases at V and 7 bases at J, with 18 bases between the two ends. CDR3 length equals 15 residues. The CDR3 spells CASSRSSGGGNEQFF. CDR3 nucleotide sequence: TGTGCCAGCAGCCGTTCTAGCGGAGGGGGGAATGAGCAGTTCTTC.

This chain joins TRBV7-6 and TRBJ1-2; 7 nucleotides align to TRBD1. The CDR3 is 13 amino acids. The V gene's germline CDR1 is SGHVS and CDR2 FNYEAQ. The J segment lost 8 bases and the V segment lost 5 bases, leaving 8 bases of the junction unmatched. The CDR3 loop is CASSRRQGRGYTF. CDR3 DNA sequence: TGTGCCAGCAGCCGTCGACAGGGACGAGGCTACACCTTC.

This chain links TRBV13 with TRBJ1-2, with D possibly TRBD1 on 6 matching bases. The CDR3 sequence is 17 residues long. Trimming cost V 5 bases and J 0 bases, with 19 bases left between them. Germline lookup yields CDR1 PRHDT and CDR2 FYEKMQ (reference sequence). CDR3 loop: CASSPGDRQGSNYGYTF. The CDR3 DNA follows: TGTGCCAGCAGCCCCGGGGACCGCCAGGGGTCTAACTATGGCTACACCTTC. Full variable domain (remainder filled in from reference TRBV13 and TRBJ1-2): AAGVIQSPRHLIKEKRETATLKCYPIPRHDTVYWYQQGPGQDPQFLISFYEKMQSDKGSIPDRFSAQQFSDYHSELNMSSLELGDSALYFCASSPGDRQGSNYGYTFGSGTRLTVV.

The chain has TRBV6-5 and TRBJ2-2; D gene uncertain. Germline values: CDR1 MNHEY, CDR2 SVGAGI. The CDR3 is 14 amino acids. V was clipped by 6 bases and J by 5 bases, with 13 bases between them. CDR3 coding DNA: TGTGCCAGCAGGCTACTCGCGAGAACCGGGGAGCTGTTTTTT. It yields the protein CASRLLARTGELFF.

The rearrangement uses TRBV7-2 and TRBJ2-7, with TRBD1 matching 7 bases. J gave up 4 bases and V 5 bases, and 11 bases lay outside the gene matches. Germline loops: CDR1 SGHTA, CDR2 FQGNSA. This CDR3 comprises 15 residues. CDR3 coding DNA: TGTGCCAGCAGCAGAGACAGGGAAACATTATACGAGCAGTACTTC. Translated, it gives CASSRDRETLYEQYF.